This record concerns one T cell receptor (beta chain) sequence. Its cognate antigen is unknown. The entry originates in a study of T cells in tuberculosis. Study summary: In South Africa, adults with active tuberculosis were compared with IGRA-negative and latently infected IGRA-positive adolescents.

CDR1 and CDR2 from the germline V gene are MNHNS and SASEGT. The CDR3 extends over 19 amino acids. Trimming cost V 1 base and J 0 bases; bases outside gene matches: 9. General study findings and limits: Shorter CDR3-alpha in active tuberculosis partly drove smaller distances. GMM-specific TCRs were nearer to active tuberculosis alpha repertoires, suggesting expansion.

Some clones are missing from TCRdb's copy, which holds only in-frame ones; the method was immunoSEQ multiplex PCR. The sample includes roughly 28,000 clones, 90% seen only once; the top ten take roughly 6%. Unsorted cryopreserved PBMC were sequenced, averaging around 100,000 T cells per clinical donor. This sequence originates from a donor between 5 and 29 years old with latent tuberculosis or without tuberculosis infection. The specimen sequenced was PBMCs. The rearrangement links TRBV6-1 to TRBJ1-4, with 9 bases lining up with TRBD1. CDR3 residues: CASSEGRTGDSATNEKLFF. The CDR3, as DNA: TGTGCCAGCAGTGAAGGACGGACAGGGGACTCTGCAACTAATGAAAAACTGTTTTTT.